The clone carrying this TCR beta chain has only a few counts. Its antigen is undetermined. This sample was taken from a study of cytomegalovirus exposure and HLA in healthy donors. General observations from the study: Sequencing depth roughly uniform across donors was assumed in presence/absence analyses. When analyzed later, a missense DCLRE1C variant was found to be linked to TCR beta V- and J-gene trimming. In a later analysis, several top co-occurrence clusters appeared linked to parvovirus B19, influenza, CMV and Epstein-Barr virus.

Trimming left V 11 bases short and J 4 bases short, with 17 bases between. Germline values: CDR1 MDHEN, CDR2 SYDVKM. The CDR3 totals 14 residues. The primer mix had 60 Vbeta and 13 Jbeta primers. Repertoires were generated with immunoSEQ multiplex PCR, while TCRdb's copy carries only in-frame clones and drops some. This sample has some 120,000 clones, with 9.5% found just once. This TCR was recovered from a man aged 25 to 40 in good health and CMV-seronegative. The sequenced material came from PBMCs. V is TRBV28 and J is TRBJ2-2; D possibly corresponds to TRBD1 (6 bases). The CDR3 sequence: CACLAAGVTGELFF. CDR3 sequence (DNA): TGTGCCTGTCTCGCGGCAGGGGTCACCGGGGAGCTGTTTTTT.